One T cell receptor (beta chain) is described in this entry. Its antigen is not known. These data originate in a study of T-cell memory formation after mild COVID-19. The overall study: Clusters of TCRs were largely donor specific.

After 5'RACE with constant-segment primers, TCR alpha and TCR beta cDNA libraries carrying sample barcodes and UMIs were obtained. Each CDR3 protein gets one entry after TCRdb re-called the 5' RACE reads with MiXCR. The table lists around 420,000 distinct CDR3 sequences, about 24% of them singletons. Study results and limitations: A second wave of clones peaked on day 37, and their SARS-CoV-2 specificity went unconfirmed.

Sequencing used PBMCs or a T cell subset sorted from them (not recorded which). The receptor comes from an adult woman who had mild COVID-19 (a few samples of this study predate the infection). Cell type and time point are not known.

CDR3 nucleotide sequence: TGCGCCAGCAGCCAAGACAGGTTGAGGACCACTGAAGCTTTCTTT. It yields the protein CASSQDRLRTTEAFF. J is TRBJ1-1 and V is TRBV4-1; unclear D gene. Looked up from germline, CDR1 is MGHRA and CDR2 is YSYEKL. V lost 0 bases and J lost 4, with 12 bases in between. The CDR3 spans 15 residues.